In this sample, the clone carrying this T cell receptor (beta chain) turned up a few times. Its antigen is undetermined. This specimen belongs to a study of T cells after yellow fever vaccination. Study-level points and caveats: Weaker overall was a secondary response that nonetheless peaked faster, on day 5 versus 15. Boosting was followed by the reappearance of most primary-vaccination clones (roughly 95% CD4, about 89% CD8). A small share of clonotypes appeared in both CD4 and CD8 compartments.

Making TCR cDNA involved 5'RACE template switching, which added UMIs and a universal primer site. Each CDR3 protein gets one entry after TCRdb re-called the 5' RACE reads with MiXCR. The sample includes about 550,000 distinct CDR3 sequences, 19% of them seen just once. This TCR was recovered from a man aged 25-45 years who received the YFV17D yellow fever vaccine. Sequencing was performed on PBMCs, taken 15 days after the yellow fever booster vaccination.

The CDR3 is CASSYSIWGTGVGNQPQHF. CDR3 sequence (DNA): TGTGCCAGCAGTTACTCGATTTGGGGTACTGGGGTGGGCAATCAGCCCCAGCATTTT. This chain uses TRBV6-5 with TRBJ1-5; D is unresolved. This CDR3 is built from 19 residues. Germline assignment: CDR1 MNHEY and CDR2 SVGAGI. With 0 bases removed from V and 2 bases from J, the gap between germline ends came to 20 bases.